The clone carrying this TCR beta chain was observed a handful of times. Antigen specificity is unknown. The CDR3 loop spans 11 amino acids. Germline lookup yields CDR1 MDHEN and CDR2 SYDVKM. The sample originates from a study of T cells after yellow fever vaccination. TCRdb re-called the 5' RACE reads through MiXCR, storing one row per CDR3 protein. The sample has a few hundred thousand distinct CDR3 sequences; less than 7.5% are singletons. The study, taken as a whole, reports: A minor fraction of clonotypes spanned both CD4 and CD8 compartments.

This sequence originates from a man aged 25 to 40 who received the YFV17D yellow fever vaccine. The chain joins TRBV28 to TRBJ2-1; D gene uncertain. The material was CD4+ T cells sorted from PBMCs, obtained on the day of the yellow fever booster vaccination. The DNA of the CDR3 is TGTGTCGTGAGTTCCTACAATGAGCAGTTCTTC. Translated, it gives CVVSSYNEQFF.